The clone carrying this T cell receptor (beta chain) was counted between two and nine times. This specimen comes from a study of T cells in Graves' hyperthyroidism and ophthalmopathy. Amplification of TCR beta CDR3 regions was performed using RNA transcripts as template. In the first-round RT-PCR of the TCR CDR3, the HTBI primer set was used. TCRdb analysed the multiplex PCR reads with MiXCR anew, one entry per CDR3 protein. The table has 640,000 or so distinct CDR3 sequences, 14% seen once. Germline V lookup: CDR1 MGHRA, CDR2 YSYEKL. This CDR3 region has 13 residues. The V and J ends lost 1 base and 9 bases, in that order; junction bases with no gene match: 5.

The J gene is TRBJ1-1, the V gene TRBV4-1; 7 positions match TRBD1. Input material: blood. The clonotype was recovered from a woman in her late teens or twenties with Graves' ophthalmopathy. CDR3: CASSQVPTGQAFF. In DNA form, the CDR3 reads TGCGCCAGCAGCCAAGTCCCGACAGGGCAAGCTTTCTTT.